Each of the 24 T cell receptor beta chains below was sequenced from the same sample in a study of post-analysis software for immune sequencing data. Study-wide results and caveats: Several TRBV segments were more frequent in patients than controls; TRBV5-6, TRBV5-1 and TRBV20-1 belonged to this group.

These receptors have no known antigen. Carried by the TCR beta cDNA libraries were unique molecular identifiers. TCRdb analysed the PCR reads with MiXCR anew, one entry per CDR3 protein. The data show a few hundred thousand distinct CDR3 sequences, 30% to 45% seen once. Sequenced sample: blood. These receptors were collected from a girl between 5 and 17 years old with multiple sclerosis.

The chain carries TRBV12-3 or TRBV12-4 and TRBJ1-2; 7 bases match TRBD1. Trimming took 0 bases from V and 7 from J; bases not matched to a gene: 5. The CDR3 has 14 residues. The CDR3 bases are TGTGCCAGCAGTTTAGCCGGGACAGAGTTTGGCTACACCTTC. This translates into CASSLAGTEFGYTF.

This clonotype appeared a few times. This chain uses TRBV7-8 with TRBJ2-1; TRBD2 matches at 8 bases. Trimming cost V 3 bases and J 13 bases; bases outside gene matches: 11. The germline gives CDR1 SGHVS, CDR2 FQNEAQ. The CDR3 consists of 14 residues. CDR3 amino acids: CASSLRDSGVNQFF. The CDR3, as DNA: TGTGCCAGCAGCTTGAGAGATAGCGGGGTAAATCAGTTCTTC.

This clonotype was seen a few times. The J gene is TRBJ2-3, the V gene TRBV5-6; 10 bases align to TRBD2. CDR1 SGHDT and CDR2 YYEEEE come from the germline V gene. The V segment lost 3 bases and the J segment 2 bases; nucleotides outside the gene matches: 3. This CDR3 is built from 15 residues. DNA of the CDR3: TGTGCCAGCAGCTACACTAGCGGGGACACAGATACGCAGTATTTT. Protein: CASSYTSGDTDTQYF.

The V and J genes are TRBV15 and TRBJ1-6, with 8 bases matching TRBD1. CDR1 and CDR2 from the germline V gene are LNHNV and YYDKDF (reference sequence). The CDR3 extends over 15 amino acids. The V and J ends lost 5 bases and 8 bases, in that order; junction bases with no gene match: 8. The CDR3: CATSEGQGIYSPLHF. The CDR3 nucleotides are TGTGCCACCAGCGAAGGACAGGGAATCTATTCACCCCTCCACTTT. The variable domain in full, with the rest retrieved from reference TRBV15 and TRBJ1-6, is DAMVIQNPRYQVTQFGKPVTLSCSQTLNHNVMYWYQQKSSQAPKLLFHYYDKDFNNEADTPDNFQSRRPNTSFCFLDIRSPGLGDTAMYLCATSEGQGIYSPLHFGNGTRLTVT.

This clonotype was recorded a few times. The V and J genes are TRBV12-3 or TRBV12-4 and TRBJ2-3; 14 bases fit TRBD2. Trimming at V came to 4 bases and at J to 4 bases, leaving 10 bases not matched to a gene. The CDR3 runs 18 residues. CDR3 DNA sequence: TGTGCCAGCAGTTCAGGGACTAGCGGGGGCCTCAGGGCAGATACGCAGTATTTT. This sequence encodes CASSSGTSGGLRADTQYF.

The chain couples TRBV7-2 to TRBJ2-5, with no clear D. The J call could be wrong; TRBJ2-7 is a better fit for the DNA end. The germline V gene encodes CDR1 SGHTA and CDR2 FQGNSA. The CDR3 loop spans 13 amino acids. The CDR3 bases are TGTGCCAGCAGCTTAGCGTCGGAGTACGAGCAGTACTTC. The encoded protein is CASSLASEYEQYF.

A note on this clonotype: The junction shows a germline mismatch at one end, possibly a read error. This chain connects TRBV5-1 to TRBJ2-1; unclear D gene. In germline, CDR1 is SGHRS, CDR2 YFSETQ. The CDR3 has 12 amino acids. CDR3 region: CASGSRPDEQVF. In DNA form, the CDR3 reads TGCGCCAGCGGTTCCAGGCCCGACGAGCAGGTCTTC.

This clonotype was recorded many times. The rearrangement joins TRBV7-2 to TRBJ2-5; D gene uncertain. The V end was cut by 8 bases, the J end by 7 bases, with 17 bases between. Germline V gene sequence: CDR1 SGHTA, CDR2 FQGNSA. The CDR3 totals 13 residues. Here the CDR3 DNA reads TGTGCCAGCCGCACCGCCGGGCTTCGGACCCAGTACTTC. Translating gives CASRTAGLRTQYF.

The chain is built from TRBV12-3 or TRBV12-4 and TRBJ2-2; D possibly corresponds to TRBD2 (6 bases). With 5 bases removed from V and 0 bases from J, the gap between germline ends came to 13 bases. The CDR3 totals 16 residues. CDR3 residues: CASSTRLGANTGELFF. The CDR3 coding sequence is TGTGCCAGCAGTACCCGACTAGGCGCGAACACCGGGGAGCTGTTTTTT.

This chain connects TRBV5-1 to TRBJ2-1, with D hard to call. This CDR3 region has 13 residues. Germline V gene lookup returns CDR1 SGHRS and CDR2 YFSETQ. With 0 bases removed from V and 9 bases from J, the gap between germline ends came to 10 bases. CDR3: CASSLEGLGEQFF. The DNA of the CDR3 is TGCGCCAGCAGCTTGGAGGGCCTTGGTGAGCAGTTCTTC.

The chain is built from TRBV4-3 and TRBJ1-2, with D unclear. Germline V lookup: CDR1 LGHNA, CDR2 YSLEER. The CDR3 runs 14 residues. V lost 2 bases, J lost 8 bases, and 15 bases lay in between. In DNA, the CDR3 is TGCGCCAGCAGCCAACGACTTACGAAGGAGGGCTACACCTTC. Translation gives CASSQRLTKEGYTF.

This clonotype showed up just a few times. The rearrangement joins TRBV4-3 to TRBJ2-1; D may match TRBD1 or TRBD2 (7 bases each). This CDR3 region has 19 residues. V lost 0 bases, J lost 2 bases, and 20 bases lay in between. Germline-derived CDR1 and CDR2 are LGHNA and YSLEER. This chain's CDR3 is CASSQDPFQGGVPYNEQFF. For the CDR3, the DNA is TGCGCCAGCAGCCAAGATCCCTTCCAGGGGGGGGTCCCCTACAATGAGCAGTTCTTC.

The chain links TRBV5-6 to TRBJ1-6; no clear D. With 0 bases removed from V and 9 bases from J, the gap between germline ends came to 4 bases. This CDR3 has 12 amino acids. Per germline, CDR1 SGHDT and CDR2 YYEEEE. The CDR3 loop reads CASSLDGSPLHF. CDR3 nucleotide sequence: TGTGCCAGCAGCTTGGATGGTTCACCCCTCCACTTT.

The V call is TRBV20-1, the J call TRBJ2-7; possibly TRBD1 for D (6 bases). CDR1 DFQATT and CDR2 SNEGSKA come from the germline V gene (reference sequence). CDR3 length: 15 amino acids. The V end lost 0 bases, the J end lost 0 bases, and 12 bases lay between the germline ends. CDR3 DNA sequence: TGCAGTGCTAGAGAGATTCAGGGGTACTCCTACGAGCAGTACTTC. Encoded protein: CSAREIQGYSYEQYF.

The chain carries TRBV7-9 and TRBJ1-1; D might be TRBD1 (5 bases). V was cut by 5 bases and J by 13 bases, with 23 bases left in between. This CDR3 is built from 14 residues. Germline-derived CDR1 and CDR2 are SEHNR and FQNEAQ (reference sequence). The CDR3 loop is CASSPRTLWGRDFF. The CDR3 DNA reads TGTGCCAGCAGCCCACGAACGTTGTGGGGGAGAGATTTCTTT.

CDR3 nucleotide sequence: TGCGCCAGCAGCTTGAGGACAGGGGGGTCTTCCTACAATGAGCAGTTCTTC. Protein product: CASSLRTGGSSYNEQFF. V gene TRBV5-1 combines with J gene TRBJ2-1; 10 bases align to TRBD1. The CDR3 loop spans 17 amino acids. Germline trimming cut 1 base from V and 1 base from J; bases unmatched to any gene: 5. CDR1 SGHRS and CDR2 YFSETQ come from the germline V gene.

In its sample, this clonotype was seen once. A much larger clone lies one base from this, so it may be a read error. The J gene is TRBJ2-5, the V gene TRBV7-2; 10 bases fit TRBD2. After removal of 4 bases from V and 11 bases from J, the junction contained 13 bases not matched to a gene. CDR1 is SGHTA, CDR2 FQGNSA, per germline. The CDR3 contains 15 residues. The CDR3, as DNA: TGTGCCAGCAGCTCGCAGCGGGGGGGCCGTAATGAGCAGTACTTC. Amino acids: CASSSQRGGRNEQYF.

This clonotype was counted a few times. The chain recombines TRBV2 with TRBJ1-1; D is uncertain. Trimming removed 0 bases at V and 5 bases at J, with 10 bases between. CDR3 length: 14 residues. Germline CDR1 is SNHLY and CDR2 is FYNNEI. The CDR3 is CASSEALAGTEAFF. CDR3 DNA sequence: TGTGCCAGCAGTGAAGCGCTGGCGGGGACTGAAGCTTTCTTT.

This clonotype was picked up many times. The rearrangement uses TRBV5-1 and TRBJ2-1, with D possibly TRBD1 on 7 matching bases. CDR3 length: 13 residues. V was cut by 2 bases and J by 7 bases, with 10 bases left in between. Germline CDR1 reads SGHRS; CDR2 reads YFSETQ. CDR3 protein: CASSFSGGNEQFF. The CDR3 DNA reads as TGCGCCAGCAGCTTCTCAGGGGGGAATGAGCAGTTCTTC.

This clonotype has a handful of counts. The CDR3 region has the DNA TGTGCCAGCAGCGTAGAAGAGGGGGCGGAATCCTACGAGCAGTACTTC. It is translated as CASSVEEGAESYEQYF. V is TRBV9 and J is TRBJ2-7; 7 nucleotides match TRBD1. J gave up 1 base and V 0 bases, and 7 bases lay outside the gene matches. CDR3 length: 16 amino acids. Per germline, CDR1 SGDLS and CDR2 YYNGEE.

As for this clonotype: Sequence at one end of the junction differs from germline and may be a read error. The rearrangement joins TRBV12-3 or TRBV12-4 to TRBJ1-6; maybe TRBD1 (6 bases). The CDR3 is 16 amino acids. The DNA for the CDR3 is TGTGCCAGCGGTTTAGCCGGACAGCTCAATAATTCACCCCTCCACTTT. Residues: CASGLAGQLNNSPLHF.

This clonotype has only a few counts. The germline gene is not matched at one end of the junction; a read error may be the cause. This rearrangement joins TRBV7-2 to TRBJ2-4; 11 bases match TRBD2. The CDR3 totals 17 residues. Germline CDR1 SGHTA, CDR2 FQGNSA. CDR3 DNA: TGTGCCAGCAGCTTAGACATTAGCGGGGGGGCCAGAAACATTCAGTACTTC. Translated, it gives CASSLDISGGARNIQYF.

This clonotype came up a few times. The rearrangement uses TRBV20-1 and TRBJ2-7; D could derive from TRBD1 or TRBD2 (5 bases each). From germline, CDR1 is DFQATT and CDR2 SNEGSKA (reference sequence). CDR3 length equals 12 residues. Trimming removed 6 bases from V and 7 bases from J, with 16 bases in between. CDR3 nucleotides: TGCAGTGCGCCCGGGACCCGGAGGGAGCAGTACTTC. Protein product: CSAPGTRREQYF.

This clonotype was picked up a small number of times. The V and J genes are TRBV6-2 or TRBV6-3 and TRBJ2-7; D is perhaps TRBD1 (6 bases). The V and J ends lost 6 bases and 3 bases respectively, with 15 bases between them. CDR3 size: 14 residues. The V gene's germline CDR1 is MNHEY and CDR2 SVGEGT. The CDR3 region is CASSPYRDFYEQYF. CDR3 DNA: TGTGCCAGCAGCCCCTACAGGGATTTCTACGAGCAGTACTTC.